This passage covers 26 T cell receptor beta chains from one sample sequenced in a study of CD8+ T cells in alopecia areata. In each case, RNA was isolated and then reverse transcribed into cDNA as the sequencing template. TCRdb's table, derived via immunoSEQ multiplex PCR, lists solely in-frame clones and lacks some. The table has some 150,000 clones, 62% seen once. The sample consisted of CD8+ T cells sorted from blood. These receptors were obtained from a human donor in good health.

CDR3 sequence reads: CASSEWTAGMTQYF. The CDR3 region has the DNA TGTGCCAGCAGCGAATGGACAGCCGGAATGACGCAGTATTTT. The V and J genes are TRBV13 and TRBJ2-3, with D perhaps matching TRBD1 (6 bases). Trimming cost V 5 bases and J 9 bases, with 18 bases left between them. Germline V lookup: CDR1 PRHDT, CDR2 FYEKMQ (reference sequence). This CDR3 is 14 amino acids long.

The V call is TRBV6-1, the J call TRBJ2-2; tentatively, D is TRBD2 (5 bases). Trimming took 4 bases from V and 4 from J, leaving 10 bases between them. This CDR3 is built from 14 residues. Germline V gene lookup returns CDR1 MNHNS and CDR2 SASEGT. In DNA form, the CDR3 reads TGTGCCAGCAGTGGGACTCGAACCACCGGGGAGCTGTTTTTT. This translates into CASSGTRTTGELFF.

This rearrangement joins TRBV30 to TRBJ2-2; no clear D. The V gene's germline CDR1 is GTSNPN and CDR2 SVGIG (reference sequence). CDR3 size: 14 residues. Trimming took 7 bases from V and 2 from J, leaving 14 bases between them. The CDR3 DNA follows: TGTGCCTTGCAAGCGATATTTAACACCGGGGAGCTGTTTTTT. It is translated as CALQAIFNTGELFF.

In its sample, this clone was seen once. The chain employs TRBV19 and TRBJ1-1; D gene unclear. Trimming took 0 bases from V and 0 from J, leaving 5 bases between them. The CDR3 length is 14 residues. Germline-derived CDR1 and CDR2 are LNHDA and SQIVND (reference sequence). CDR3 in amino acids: CASSIDSLNTEAFF. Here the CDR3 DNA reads TGTGCCAGTAGTATAGACAGCCTGAACACTGAAGCTTTCTTT.

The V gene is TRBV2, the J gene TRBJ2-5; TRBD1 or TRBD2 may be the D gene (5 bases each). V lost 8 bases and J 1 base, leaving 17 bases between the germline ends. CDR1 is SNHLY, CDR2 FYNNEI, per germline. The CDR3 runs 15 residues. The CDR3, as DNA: TGTGCCAGCCGAAAAGGGACGGTGGTCCAAGAGACCCAGTACTTC. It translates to CASRKGTVVQETQYF.

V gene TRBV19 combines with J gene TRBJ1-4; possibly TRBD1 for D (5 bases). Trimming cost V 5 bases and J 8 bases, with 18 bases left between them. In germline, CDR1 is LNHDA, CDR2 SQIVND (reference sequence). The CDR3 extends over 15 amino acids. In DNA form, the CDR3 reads TGTGCCAGTAGTCCCCAGGGACTCACGGGGGAAAAACTGTTTTTT. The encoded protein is CASSPQGLTGEKLFF.

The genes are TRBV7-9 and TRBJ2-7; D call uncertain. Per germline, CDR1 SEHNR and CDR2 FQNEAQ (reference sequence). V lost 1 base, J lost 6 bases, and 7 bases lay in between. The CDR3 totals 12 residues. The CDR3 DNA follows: TGTGCCAGCAGCTTAGTAGCCGGCGAGCAGTACTTC. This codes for CASSLVAGEQYF.

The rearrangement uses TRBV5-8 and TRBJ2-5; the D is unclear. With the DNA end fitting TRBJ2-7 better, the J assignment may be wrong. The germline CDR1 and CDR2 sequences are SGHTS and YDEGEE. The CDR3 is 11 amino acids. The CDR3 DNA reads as TGTGCCAGCGGGTGGGATCTCGAGCAGTACTTC. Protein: CASGWDLEQYF.

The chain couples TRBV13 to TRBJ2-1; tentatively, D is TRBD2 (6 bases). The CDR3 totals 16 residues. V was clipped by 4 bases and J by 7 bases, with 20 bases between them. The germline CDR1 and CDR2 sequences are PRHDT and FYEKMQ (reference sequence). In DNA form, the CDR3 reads TGTGCCAGCAGCTCCGGCGGGGTCGGGAGAGGGAATGAGCAGTTCTTC. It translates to CASSSGGVGRGNEQFF.

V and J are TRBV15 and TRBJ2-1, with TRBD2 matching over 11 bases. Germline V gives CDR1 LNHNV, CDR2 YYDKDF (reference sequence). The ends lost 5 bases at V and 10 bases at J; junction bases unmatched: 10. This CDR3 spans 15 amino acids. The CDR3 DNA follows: TGTGCCACCAGCGATAGCGGGAGGGCCGCAGAGGAGCAGTTCTTC. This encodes CATSDSGRAAEEQFF.

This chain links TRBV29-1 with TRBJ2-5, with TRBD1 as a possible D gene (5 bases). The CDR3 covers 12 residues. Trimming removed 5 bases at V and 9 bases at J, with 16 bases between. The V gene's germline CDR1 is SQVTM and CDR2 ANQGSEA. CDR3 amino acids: CSVPGPVGAQYF. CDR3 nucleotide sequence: TGCAGCGTTCCAGGTCCCGTAGGGGCCCAGTACTTC.

The CDR3 sequence is CASFEGQEYNEQFF. The CDR3 coding sequence is TGTGCCAGCTTCGAAGGACAGGAATACAATGAGCAGTTCTTC. The chain joins TRBV2 to TRBJ2-1; 7 nucleotides match TRBD1. From germline, CDR1 is SNHLY and CDR2 FYNNEI. J gave up 4 bases and V 8 bases, and 8 bases lay outside the gene matches. CDR3 size: 14 residues.

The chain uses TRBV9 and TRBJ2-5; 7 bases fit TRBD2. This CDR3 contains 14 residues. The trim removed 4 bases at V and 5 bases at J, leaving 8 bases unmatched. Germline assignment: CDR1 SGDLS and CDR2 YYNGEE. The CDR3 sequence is CASSPGLRGETQYF. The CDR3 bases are TGTGCCAGCAGCCCTGGGTTGCGGGGGGAGACCCAGTACTTC.

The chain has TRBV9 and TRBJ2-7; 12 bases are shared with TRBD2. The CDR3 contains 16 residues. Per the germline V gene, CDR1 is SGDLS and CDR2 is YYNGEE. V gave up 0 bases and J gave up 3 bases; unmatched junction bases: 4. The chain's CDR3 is CASSVAPSGRVYEQYF. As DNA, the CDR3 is TGTGCCAGCAGCGTAGCTCCTAGCGGGAGGGTCTACGAGCAGTACTTC.

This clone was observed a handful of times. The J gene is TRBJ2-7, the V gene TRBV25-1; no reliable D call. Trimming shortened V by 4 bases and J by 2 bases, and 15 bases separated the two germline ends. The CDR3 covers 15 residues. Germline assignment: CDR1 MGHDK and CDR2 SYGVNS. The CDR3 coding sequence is TGTGCCAGCAGTGGGTTCGTGGATCGGCCCTACGAGCAGTACTTC. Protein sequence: CASSGFVDRPYEQYF.

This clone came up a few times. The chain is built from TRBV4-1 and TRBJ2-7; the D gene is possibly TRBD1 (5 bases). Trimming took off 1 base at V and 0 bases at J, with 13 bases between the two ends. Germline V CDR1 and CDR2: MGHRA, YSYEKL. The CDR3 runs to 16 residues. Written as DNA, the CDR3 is TGCGCCAGCAGCCAAGTGTCGACAGCGATCTCCTACGAGCAGTACTTC. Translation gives CASSQVSTAISYEQYF.

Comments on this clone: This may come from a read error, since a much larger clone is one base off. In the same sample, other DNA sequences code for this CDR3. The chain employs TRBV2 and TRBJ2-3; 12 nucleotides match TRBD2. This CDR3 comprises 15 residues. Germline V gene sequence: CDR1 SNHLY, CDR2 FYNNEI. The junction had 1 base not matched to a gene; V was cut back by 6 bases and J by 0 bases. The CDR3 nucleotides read TGTGCCAGCAGGGGGACTAGCGGGAGCACAGATACGCAGTATTTT. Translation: CASRGTSGSTDTQYF.

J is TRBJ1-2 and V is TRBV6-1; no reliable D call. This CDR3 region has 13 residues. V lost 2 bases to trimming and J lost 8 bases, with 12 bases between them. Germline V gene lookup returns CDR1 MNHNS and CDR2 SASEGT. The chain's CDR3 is CASSESEVMGYTF. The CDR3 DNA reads TGTGCCAGCAGTGAATCCGAAGTTATGGGCTACACCTTC.

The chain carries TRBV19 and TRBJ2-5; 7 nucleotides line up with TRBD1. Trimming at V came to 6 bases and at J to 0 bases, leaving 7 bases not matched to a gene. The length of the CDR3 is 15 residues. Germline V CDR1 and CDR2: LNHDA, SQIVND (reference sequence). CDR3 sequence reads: CASRPLGQNQETQYF. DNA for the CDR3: TGTGCCAGTAGGCCCCTGGGACAGAACCAAGAGACCCAGTACTTC.

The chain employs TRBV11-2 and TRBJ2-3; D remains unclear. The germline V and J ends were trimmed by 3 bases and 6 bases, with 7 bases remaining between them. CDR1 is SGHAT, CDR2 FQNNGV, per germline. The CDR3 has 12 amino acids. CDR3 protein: CASSFPLDTQYF. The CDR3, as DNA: TGTGCCAGCAGCTTTCCCTTGGATACGCAGTATTTT.

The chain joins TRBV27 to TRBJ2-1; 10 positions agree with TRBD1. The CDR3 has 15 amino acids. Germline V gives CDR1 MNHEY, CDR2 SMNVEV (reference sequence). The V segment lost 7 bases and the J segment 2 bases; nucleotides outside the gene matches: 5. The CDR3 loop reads CASKVGQGAYNEQFF. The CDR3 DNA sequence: TGTGCCAGCAAGGTCGGACAGGGGGCCTACAATGAGCAGTTCTTC.

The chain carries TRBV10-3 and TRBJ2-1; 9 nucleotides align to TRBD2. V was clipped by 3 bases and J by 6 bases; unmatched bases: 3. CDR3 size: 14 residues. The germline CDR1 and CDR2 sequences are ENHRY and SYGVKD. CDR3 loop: CAISESGRFNEQFF. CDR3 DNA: TGTGCCATCAGTGAAAGCGGGAGGTTCAATGAGCAGTTCTTC.

The CDR3 is CASSFLAGGAGANVLTF. As DNA, the CDR3 is TGTGCCAGCAGTTTTCTAGCGGGAGGTGCTGGGGCCAACGTCCTGACTTTC. V gene TRBV27 combines with J gene TRBJ2-6; 11 bases are shared with TRBD2. Germline V gene sequence: CDR1 MNHEY, CDR2 SMNVEV (reference sequence). The junction had 3 bases not matched to a gene; V was cut back by 3 bases and J by 2 bases. This CDR3 spans 17 amino acids.

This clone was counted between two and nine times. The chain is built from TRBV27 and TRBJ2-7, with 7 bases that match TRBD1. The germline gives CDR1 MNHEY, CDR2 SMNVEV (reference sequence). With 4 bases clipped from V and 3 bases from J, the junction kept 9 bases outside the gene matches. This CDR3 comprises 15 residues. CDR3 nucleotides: TGTGCCAGCAGTTCCTACTCCGACAGGGTCTACGAGCAGTACTTC. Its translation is CASSSYSDRVYEQYF.

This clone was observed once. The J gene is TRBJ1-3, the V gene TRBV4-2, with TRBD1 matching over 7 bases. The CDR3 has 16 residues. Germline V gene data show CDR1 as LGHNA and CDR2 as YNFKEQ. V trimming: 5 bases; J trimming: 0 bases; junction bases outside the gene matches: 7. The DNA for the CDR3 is TGTGCCAGCAGCTACCCGACAGGGCCCTCTGGAAACACCATATATTTT. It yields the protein CASSYPTGPSGNTIYF.

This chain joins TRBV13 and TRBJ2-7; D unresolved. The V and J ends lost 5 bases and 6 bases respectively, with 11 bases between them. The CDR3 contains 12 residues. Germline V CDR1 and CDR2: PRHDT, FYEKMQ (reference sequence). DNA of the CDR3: TGTGCCAGCAGCCGGACCTCGGGCGAGCAGTACTTC. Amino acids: CASSRTSGEQYF.